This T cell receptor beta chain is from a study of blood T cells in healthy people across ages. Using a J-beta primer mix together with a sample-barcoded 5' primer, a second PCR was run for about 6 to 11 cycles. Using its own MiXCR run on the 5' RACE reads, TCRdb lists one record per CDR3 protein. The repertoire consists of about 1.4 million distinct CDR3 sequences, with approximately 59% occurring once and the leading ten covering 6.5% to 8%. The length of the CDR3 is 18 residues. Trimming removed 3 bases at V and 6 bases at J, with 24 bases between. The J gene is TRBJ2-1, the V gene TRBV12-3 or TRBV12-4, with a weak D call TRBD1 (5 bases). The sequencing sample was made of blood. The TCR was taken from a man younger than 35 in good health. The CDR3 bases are TGTGCCAGCAGTTTTTCGGCCCCTCAGGGTTCTATCAGCAATGAGCAGTTCTTC. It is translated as CASSFSAPQGSISNEQFF.